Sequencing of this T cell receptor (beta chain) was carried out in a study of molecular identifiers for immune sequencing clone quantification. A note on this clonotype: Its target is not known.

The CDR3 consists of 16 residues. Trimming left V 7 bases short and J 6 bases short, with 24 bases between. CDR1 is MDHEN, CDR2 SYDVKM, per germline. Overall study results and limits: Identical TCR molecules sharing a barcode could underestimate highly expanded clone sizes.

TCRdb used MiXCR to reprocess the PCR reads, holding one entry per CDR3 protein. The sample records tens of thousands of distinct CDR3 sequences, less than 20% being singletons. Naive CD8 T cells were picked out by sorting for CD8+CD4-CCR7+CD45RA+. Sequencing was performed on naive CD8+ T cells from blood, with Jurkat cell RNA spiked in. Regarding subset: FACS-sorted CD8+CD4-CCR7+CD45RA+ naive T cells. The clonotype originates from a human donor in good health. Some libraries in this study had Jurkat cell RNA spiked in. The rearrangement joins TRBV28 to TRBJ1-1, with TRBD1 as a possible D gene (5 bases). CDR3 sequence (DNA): TGTGCCAGCACTCAAGATGAGGCAGGGTCTTGGGCTGAAGCTTTCTTT. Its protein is CASTQDEAGSWAEAFF.